This T cell receptor beta chain was identified during a study of Ad26.COV2.S vaccination and SARS-CoV-2 variants. Study-level information: The vaccine Ad26.COV2.S was put into the muscle once, or twice with 56 days between.

CDR3 size: 14 residues. Germline-derived CDR1 and CDR2 are SGHNT and YYREEE (reference sequence). Between the trimmed V and J ends, which lost 0 bases and 2 bases, there was a span of 9 bases. The protocol was immunoSEQ multiplex PCR, while the TCRdb copy is restricted to in-frame clones and leaves out a portion. The sample contains hundreds of thousands of clones, 80% to 95% of which appear only once. Regarding treatment: 15 to 20 received Ad26.COV2.S at low or high dose, single or two shots; about 5 received placebo; per-sample allocation not given. All samples were drawn on day 63, counting from the first vaccine or placebo injection.

Here the sequenced sample was peripheral blood, taken in a trial of Ad26.COV2.S vaccine versus placebo. This sequence joins TRBV5-4 and TRBJ2-7; D tentatively reads TRBD1 or TRBD2 (5 bases each). The origin of this receptor is a person between 18 and 65 years old who received the Ad26.COV2.S COVID-19 vaccine or a placebo. The CDR3 DNA follows: TGTGCCAGCAGCTTGGCCGGGGCCCCCTACGAGCAGTACTTC. It yields the protein CASSLAGAPYEQYF.